This note documents a single T cell receptor beta chain sequence. Its target is not known. These data originate in a study of shared clonotypes between healthy human individuals. Study details: Every donor yielded three CD4 naive, three CD4 memory, two CD8 naive and one CD8 memory plate. Study-wide findings and caveats: Sequencing depth was a factor that was expected to affect clonotype sharing among donors. Enrolling few donors narrowed the genetic and exposure-history diversity that was represented.

Per germline, CDR1 LNHDA and CDR2 SQIVND (reference sequence). The CDR3 runs 14 residues. V lost 4 bases, J lost 5 bases, and 7 bases stayed unmatched. Naive CD8 cells were CD45RO-negative, positively selected for CCR7, excluding terminally differentiated effector memory CD45RA+ cells. Donors included only healthy HIV-negative adults lacking recent acute infections or vaccinations. Repertoires were generated with immunoSEQ multiplex PCR, while TCRdb's copy carries only in-frame clones and drops some. The sample records over 2,000,000 clones, 85% to 95% being singletons. The sequenced material came from naive CD8+ T cells from PBMCs. This sequence was found in a man between 18 and 35 years old in good health. Some clones in this sample may be carry-over from other donors' samples. The chain joins TRBV19 to TRBJ1-1, with 7 bases identical to TRBD1. CDR3 in DNA: TGTGCCAGTAGTACTCGGACAGGCAGAACTGAAGCTTTCTTT. Amino acid sequence: CASSTRTGRTEAFF. The variable domain in full, completed from reference TRBV19 and TRBJ1-1, reads DGGITQSPKYLFRKEGQNVTLSCEQNLNHDAMYWYRQDPGQGLRLIYYSQIVNDFQKGDIAEGYSVSREKKESFPLTVTSAQKNPTAFYLCASSTRTGRTEAFFGQGTRLTVV.